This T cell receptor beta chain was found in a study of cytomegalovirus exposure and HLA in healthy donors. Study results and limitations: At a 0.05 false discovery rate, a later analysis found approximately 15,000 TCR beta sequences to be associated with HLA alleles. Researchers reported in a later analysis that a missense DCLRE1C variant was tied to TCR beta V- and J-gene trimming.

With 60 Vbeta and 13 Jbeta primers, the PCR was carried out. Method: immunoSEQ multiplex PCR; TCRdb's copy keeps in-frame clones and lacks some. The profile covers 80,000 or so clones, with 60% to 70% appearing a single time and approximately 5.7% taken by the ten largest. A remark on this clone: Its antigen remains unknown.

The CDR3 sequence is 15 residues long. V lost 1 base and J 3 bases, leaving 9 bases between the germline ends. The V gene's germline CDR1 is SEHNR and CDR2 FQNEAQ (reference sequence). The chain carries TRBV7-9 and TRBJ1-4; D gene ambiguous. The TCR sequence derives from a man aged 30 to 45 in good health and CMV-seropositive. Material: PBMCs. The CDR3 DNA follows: TGTGCCAGCAGCTTAGTCCCAGCGGCTAATGAAAAACTGTTTTTT. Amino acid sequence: CASSLVPAANEKLFF.